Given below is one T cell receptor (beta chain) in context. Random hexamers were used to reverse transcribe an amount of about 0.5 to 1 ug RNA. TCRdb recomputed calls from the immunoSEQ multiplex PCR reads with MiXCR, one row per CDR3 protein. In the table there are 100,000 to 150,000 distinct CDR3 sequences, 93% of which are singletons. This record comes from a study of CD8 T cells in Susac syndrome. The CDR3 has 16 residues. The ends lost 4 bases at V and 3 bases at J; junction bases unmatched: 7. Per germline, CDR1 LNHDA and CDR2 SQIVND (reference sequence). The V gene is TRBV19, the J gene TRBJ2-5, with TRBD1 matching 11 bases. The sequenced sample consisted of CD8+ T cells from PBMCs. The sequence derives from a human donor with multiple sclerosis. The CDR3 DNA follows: TGTGCCAGTAGTACCCCGAGGACAGGGGGCGAAGAGACCCAGTACTTC. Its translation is CASSTPRTGGEETQYF.